This TCR beta chain emerged from a study of T cell responses to AZD1222 COVID-19 vaccine. Study results and caveats: Receipt of two AZD1222 doses was followed by a rise in Spike-specific TCR breadth and depth. Among AZD1222 vaccinees, only six or seven were seropositive at baseline. Among vaccine-associated CD4 TCRs, coverage spanned spike, with dominance at 160-218 and 743-854. The donor group comprised mostly white British people and more females; the analysis possibly underestimated clonal diversity.

About this clone: Antigen: not known.

Clones were sequenced by immunoSEQ multiplex PCR, and TCRdb holds only the in-frame ones, with some missing. The sample holds approximately 77,000 clones; 80% to 90% are singletons and the top ten take around 3.7%. Trimming shortened V by 6 bases and J by 5 bases, and 7 bases separated the two germline ends. Germline CDR1 reads MNHEY; CDR2 reads SVGAGI. The CDR3 spans 11 residues. The sample consisted of peripheral blood, taken 28 days after the second AZD1222 dose. V is TRBV6-5 and J is TRBJ1-2; D unresolved. The TCR comes from an adult who received the AZD1222 COVID-19 vaccine. The CDR3 sequence: CASSGLYGYTF. CDR3 coding DNA: TGTGCCAGCAGCGGGTTGTATGGCTACACCTTC.